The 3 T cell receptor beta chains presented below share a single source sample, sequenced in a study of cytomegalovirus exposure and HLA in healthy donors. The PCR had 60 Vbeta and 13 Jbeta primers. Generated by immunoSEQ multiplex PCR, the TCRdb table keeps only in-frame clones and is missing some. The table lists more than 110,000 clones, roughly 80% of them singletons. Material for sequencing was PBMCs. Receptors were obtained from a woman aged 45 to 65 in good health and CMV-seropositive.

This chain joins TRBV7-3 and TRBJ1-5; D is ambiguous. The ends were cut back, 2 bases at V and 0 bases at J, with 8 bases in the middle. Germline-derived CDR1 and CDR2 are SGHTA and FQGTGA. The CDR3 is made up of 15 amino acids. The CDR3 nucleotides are TGTGCCAGCAGCTTAGTTTCAGATAGCAATCAGCCCCAGCATTTT. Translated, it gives CASSLVSDSNQPQHF.

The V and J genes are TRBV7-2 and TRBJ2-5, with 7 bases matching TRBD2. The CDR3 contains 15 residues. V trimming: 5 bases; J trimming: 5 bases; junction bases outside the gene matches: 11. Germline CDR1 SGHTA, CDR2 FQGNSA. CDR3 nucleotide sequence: TGTGCCAGCAGCAGAAGCGGGGTCCTGGGGGAGACCCAGTACTTC. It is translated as CASSRSGVLGETQYF. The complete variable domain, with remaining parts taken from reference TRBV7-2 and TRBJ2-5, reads GAGVSQSPSNKVTEKGKDVELRCDPISGHTALYWYRQSLGQGLEFLIYFQGNSAPDKSGLPSDRFSAERTGGSVSTLTIQRTQQEDSAVYLCASSRSGVLGETQYFGPGTRLLVL.

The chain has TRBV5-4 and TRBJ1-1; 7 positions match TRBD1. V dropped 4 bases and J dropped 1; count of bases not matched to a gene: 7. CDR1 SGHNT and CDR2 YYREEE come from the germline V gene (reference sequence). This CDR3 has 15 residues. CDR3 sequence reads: CASSRDSQSNTEAFF. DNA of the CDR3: TGTGCCAGCAGCCGGGACAGTCAATCGAACACTGAAGCTTTCTTT.